The 12 T cell receptor beta chains reported below all come from one sample, sequenced in a study of Ad26.COV2.S vaccination and SARS-CoV-2 variants. Repertoires were generated with immunoSEQ multiplex PCR, while TCRdb's copy carries only in-frame clones and drops some. Seen here are about 350,000 clones, 80% to 90% observed once, and the top ten hold around 10%. The treatment is: around 19 received Ad26.COV2.S at low or high dose, single or two shots; several received placebo; per-sample allocation not given. Samples came from day 63 after the first vaccine or placebo injection. The specimen was peripheral blood, collected in a trial of Ad26.COV2.S vaccine versus placebo. Every receptor here comes from a person aged 18 to 59 who received the Ad26.COV2.S COVID-19 vaccine or a placebo.

The gene calls are TRBV7-2 and TRBJ2-5, with 8 bases identical to TRBD2. Trimming removed 5 bases from V and 1 base from J; junction bases left unmatched: 9. Germline assignment: CDR1 SGHTA and CDR2 FQGNSA. The CDR3 is 16 residues long. CDR3 residues: CASSPSLRGGQETQYF. CDR3 bases: TGTGCCAGCAGCCCAAGCCTCCGGGGGGGCCAAGAGACCCAGTACTTC.

V usage is TRBV28 and J usage is TRBJ2-3; TRBD1 aligns across 10 bases. CDR1 is MDHEN and CDR2 is SYDVKM in the germline V gene. There are 15 residues in the CDR3. V was pared by 3 bases and J by 3 bases, with 3 bases of the junction left unmatched. CDR3 residues: CASSLTGQGTDTQYF. In DNA form, the CDR3 reads TGTGCCAGCAGTTTGACGGGACAGGGGACAGATACGCAGTATTTT.

The chain is built from TRBV7-9 and TRBJ2-1; perhaps TRBD2 as D (6 bases). The germline CDR1 and CDR2 sequences are SEHNR and FQNEAQ (reference sequence). Between the trimmed V and J ends, which lost 1 base and 5 bases, there was a span of 15 bases. This CDR3 region has 16 residues. The CDR3 protein is CASSLVSFSGHNEQFF. In DNA, the CDR3 is TGTGCCAGCAGCTTAGTAAGTTTTAGCGGCCACAATGAGCAGTTCTTC.

The J gene is TRBJ2-3, the V gene TRBV21-1; the DNA was not compared with TRBD2, the D call given in the table. TRBV21-1 is labeled a pseudogene. The CDR3 totals 16 residues. The CDR3 bases are TGTGCCAGCAGCAAAGGATCAAGCGCCAGCACAGATACGCAGTATTTT. Residues: CASSKGSSASTDTQYF.

The sample holds one count of this clone. The rearrangement links TRBV4-1 to TRBJ1-2; weak D call: TRBD1 (6 bases). CDR1 MGHRA and CDR2 YSYEKL come from the germline V gene. The germline V and J ends were trimmed by 0 bases and 6 bases, with 17 bases remaining between them. The CDR3 consists of 16 residues. CDR3 bases: TGCGCCAGCAGCCAAGACCTGGGGGGCAGGGGAGATGGCTACACCTTC. Translating gives CASSQDLGGRGDGYTF.

V is TRBV20-1 and J is TRBJ2-7; D call uncertain. In germline, CDR1 is DFQATT, CDR2 SNEGSKA (reference sequence). The CDR3 runs to 11 residues. The V end was cut by 1 base, the J end by 0 bases, with 1 base between. This CDR3 reads CSARASYEQYF. DNA of the CDR3: TGCAGTGCTAGAGCCTCCTACGAGCAGTACTTC.

J is TRBJ2-3 and V is TRBV11-3; tentative D call: TRBD1 (5 bases). V was pared by 1 base and J by 5 bases, with 13 bases between. This CDR3 has 15 amino acids. The germline gives CDR1 SGHNT, CDR2 YENEEA. CDR3 nucleotide sequence: TGTGCCAGCAGCTTAGGTGACTCCCAGGGAGATACGCAGTATTTT. It specifies CASSLGDSQGDTQYF.

The chain has TRBV6-6 and TRBJ1-2; maybe TRBD1 (5 bases). Germline CDR1 reads MNHNY; CDR2 reads SVGAGI (reference sequence). CDR3 length: 15 amino acids. Between the trimmed V and J ends, which lost 2 bases and 3 bases, there was a span of 13 bases. The CDR3 spells CASSYHTPQDYGYTF. The CDR3, as DNA: TGTGCCAGCAGTTACCACACACCACAGGACTATGGCTACACCTTC.

The chain employs TRBV20-1 and TRBJ2-1, with D unresolved. The ends were cut back, 6 bases at V and 3 bases at J, with 6 bases in the middle. The CDR3 runs to 11 residues. CDR1 and CDR2 from the germline V gene are DFQATT and SNEGSKA (reference sequence). CDR3 bases: TGCAGTGCAGGCTTCTACAATGAGCAGTTCTTC. Translation: CSAGFYNEQFF.

The V gene is TRBV4-3, the J gene TRBJ1-4, with D uncertain. The CDR3 contains 15 residues. The germline V gene encodes CDR1 LGHNA and CDR2 YSLEER. Trimming stripped 0 bases from V and 8 bases from J, with 13 bases between. CDR3 region: CASSQERRVGEKLFF. As DNA, the CDR3 is TGCGCCAGCAGCCAAGAACGTAGAGTTGGAGAAAAACTGTTTTTT.

The gene calls are TRBV10-3 and TRBJ2-1, with 13 nucleotides matching TRBD2. CDR1 is ENHRY and CDR2 is SYGVKD in the germline V gene. The trim removed 0 bases at V and 7 bases at J, leaving 3 bases unmatched. This CDR3 is built from 16 residues. The CDR3, as DNA: TGTGCCATCAGTGAGTCGACTAGCGGGGGGATAAATGAGCAGTTCTTC. Translating it yields CAISESTSGGINEQFF.

The V gene is TRBV9, the J gene TRBJ2-7; 11 nucleotides align to TRBD1. Looked up from germline, CDR1 is SGDLS and CDR2 is YYNGEE. V trimming: 3 bases; J trimming: 5 bases; junction bases outside the gene matches: 7. The CDR3 consists of 15 residues. CDR3 bases: TGTGCCAGCAGCGGGAAGGACAGGGGGCACCACGAGCAGTACTTC. Its protein product is CASSGKDRGHHEQYF.